This is a list of T cell receptor beta chains from one sample in a study of blood T cell repertoires in COVID-19. Assay: immunoSEQ multiplex PCR; the TCRdb copy retains only in-frame clones and omits some. The profile shows fewer than 350,000 clones, approximately 85% of them singletons. The sequenced material came from PBMCs or T cells enriched from blood (not recorded which). These receptors originate from a man aged 25 to 45 who had recovered from COVID-19. CDR3s include the opening cysteine and the closing phenylalanine or tryptophan. D genes are given only for firm matches. Only some rows state a clone size, as once, few, many or a class for expanded clones.

length | D | size | J | V | CDR3
15 | TRBD2 | NA | TRBJ2-3 | TRBV24-1 | CATSDAGGPGDTQYF
15 | TRBD1 | once | TRBJ1-1 | TRBV6-5 | CASRRIDQGATEAFF
15 | TRBD1 | NA | TRBJ1-1 | TRBV6-2/TRBV6-3 | CASSYPGQGGTEAFF
17 | TRBD1 | NA | TRBJ2-1 | TRBV19 | CASSMSVGGASYNEQFF
14 | TRBD1 | NA | TRBJ1-3 | TRBV7-9 | CASSSRTGGNTIYF
14 | TRBD1 | NA | TRBJ1-6 | TRBV7-8 | CASSSTGERSPLHF
14 | NA | NA | TRBJ1-2 | TRBV5-1 | CASSAKQGNYGYTF
15 | TRBD1 | NA | TRBJ2-7 | TRBV11-2 | CASSIRQGSWGEQYF
15 | TRBD2 | NA | TRBJ2-5 | TRBV4-2 | CASSPGLAGLETQYF
15 | TRBD1 | NA | TRBJ2-7 | TRBV5-1 | CASSQGQGASYEQYF
15 | NA | NA | TRBJ1-2 | TRBV6-1 | CASSEAPRSLWGYTF
13 | NA | few | TRBJ2-1 | TRBV27 | CASSSRAGNEQFF
17 | NA | NA | TRBJ1-2 | TRBV5-1 | CASSRGDTAGYFYGYTF
12 | NA | once | TRBJ2-2 | TRBV3-1/TRBV3-2 | CASSQYTGELFF
16 | NA | NA | TRBJ2-1 | TRBV18 | CASSPPRLTLPNEQFF
14 | NA | NA | TRBJ2-7 | TRBV11-2 | CASSLARGWGEQYF
14 | TRBD1 | NA | TRBJ2-7 | TRBV2 | CASSPNRGTYEQYF
13 | NA | NA | TRBJ2-1 | TRBV29-1 | CSVATGIYAEQFF
14 | TRBD1 | few | TRBJ1-4 | TRBV2 | CASSSPTGKWKLFF
15 | TRBD2 | NA | TRBJ2-3 | TRBV9 | CASSQPGGIIDTQYF
13 | TRBD1 | NA | TRBJ1-2 | TRBV12-3/TRBV12-4 | CASSWTGGRGYTF
14 | NA | NA | TRBJ2-1 | TRBV10-2 | CASSEMGLNNEQFF
12 | NA | NA | TRBJ2-7 | TRBV5-1 | CASSPPGDEQYF
12 | TRBD1 | NA | TRBJ1-1 | TRBV5-6 | CASSSTGGEAFF
14 | NA | NA | TRBJ1-2 | TRBV7-3 | CASSNQQGNYGYTF
14 | NA | NA | TRBJ1-4 | TRBV7-9 | CASSLGGQREKLFF
14 | NA | NA | TRBJ2-5 | TRBV4-2 | CASSQGSTQETQYF
15 | NA | few | TRBJ2-7 | TRBV2 | CASSERSRGSYEQYF
15 | TRBD1 | NA | TRBJ1-2 | TRBV7-2 | CASSRDNRGGVGYTF
15 | TRBD1 | NA | TRBJ1-4 | TRBV19 | CASSTSGGVREKLFF
13 | NA | NA | TRBJ1-1 | TRBV30 | CAWTTGTYAEAFF
14 | NA | NA | TRBJ1-1 | TRBV7-2 | CASSPYETQAEAFF
16 | TRBD1 | NA | TRBJ2-5 | TRBV7-2 | CASSISGTGYFETQYF
13 | NA | NA | TRBJ1-2 | TRBV11-2 | CASSPHGYGGYTF
17 | TRBD2 | NA | TRBJ2-1 | TRBV5-1 | CASSSTLAGGWDNEQFF
15 | NA | NA | TRBJ2-1 | TRBV9 | CASSVDPDSYNEQFF
13 | NA | NA | TRBJ1-2 | TRBV3-1/TRBV3-2 | CASSSRQTYGYTF
16 | NA | NA | TRBJ1-3 | TRBV4-3 | CASSQEALEHGNTIYF
15 | TRBD1 | NA | TRBJ1-3 | TRBV6-1 | CASSERTGTGNTIYF
15 | TRBD1 | NA | TRBJ2-2 | TRBV9 | CASSHGTGVTGELFF
13 | TRBD1 | NA | TRBJ1-1 | TRBV30 | CAWQTGGNTEAFF
12 | NA | NA | TRBJ1-1 | TRBV15 | CATSVTGTEAFF
16 | NA | NA | TRBJ2-6 | TRBV5-1 | CASSVTVATGANVLTF
16 | TRBD2 | NA | TRBJ2-1 | TRBV7-3 | CASSLGLAEIYNEQFF
15 | NA | NA | TRBJ1-4 | TRBV4-2 | CASSQEVQGNEKLFF
15 | NA | NA | TRBJ1-4 | TRBV5-1 | CASSPLTATNEKLFF
12 | NA | NA | TRBJ2-7 | TRBV5-5 | CASSLGNYEQYF
14 | NA | NA | TRBJ1-1 | TRBV29-1 | CSVLSSAMNTEAFF
12 | NA | NA | TRBJ1-5 | TRBV5-8 | CASSWGDQPQHF
15 | NA | NA | TRBJ1-1 | TRBV9 | CASSVGSGKNTEAFF